This TCR beta chain was profiled in a study of T cell changes during pregnancy in multiple sclerosis. The germline V gene encodes CDR1 MNHEY and CDR2 SMNVEV (reference sequence). The CDR3 covers 15 residues. The V segment lost 10 bases and the J segment 9 bases; nucleotides outside the gene matches: 21. A single count supports this clone. The data were produced by immunoSEQ multiplex PCR, yet TCRdb's version contains in-frame clones alone and is incomplete. Of some 46,000 clones listed, 92% are singletons. The clonotype was recovered from a female donor with multiple sclerosis, enrolled in a pregnancy study. The sample consisted of CD4+ T cells from peripheral blood mononuclear cells, taken after pregnancy. The chain employs TRBV27 and TRBJ2-7, with 7 nucleotides matching TRBD1. In nucleotides, the CDR3 is TGTGCCACCTTACCTAGAACCGGACAGGCCTTGATGCAGTACTTC. Residues: CATLPRTGQALMQYF.